The 27 T cell receptor beta chains below come from one sample, sequenced in a study of blood T cells in healthy people across ages. The second PCR ran roughly 6 to 11 cycles with a sample-barcoded 5' primer and J-beta primers. TCRdb ran MiXCR on the 5' RACE reads and lists one entry per CDR3 protein. The table has 550,000 to 800,000 distinct CDR3 sequences, about 34% seen once. Sequencing was done on a sample of blood. These receptor sequences come from a woman aged 80 or over in good health.

Concerning this clonotype itself: This may be a read error, as it is one base from a much larger clone. The rearrangement uses TRBV6-5 and TRBJ1-4; 7 bases fit TRBD1. The CDR3 consists of 12 residues. CDR1 is MNHEY and CDR2 is SVGAGI in the germline V gene. Here the CDR3 reads CASSRTGGKRFF. The CDR3 DNA is TGTGCCAGCAGTCGGACAGGAGGAAAACGGTTTTTT.

This clonotype was detected ten times or more. The rearrangement uses TRBV4-1 and TRBJ2-5, with TRBD2 matching 7 bases. The CDR3 has 17 residues. The J segment lost 5 bases and the V segment lost 0 bases, leaving 12 bases of the junction unmatched. Germline V gene lookup returns CDR1 MGHRA and CDR2 YSYEKL. CDR3 bases: TGCGCCAGCAGCCAAGATCTGGTGGCTAGCGGCGAGGAGACCCAGTACTTC. It codes for CASSQDLVASGEETQYF.

For this clonotype: A much more abundant neighbour one base away suggests this may be a read error. V gene TRBV7-2 combines with J gene TRBJ1-2; tentative D call: TRBD1 (5 bases). Germline CDR1 and CDR2: SGHTA and FQGNSA. This CDR3 is 15 amino acids long. This CDR3 reads CACSPARRGNYGYTF. The CDR3 bases are TGTGCCTGCAGCCCCGCCCGGCGGGGGAACTATGGCTACACCTTC. The full variable domain, its missing parts supplied by reference TRBV7-2 and TRBJ1-2, is GAGVSQSPSNKVTEKGKDVELRCDPISGHTALYWYRQSLGQGLEFLIYFQGNSAPDKSGLPSDRFSAERTGGSVSTLTIQRTQQEDSAVYLCACSPARRGNYGYTFGSGTRLTVV.

The chain carries TRBV20-1 and TRBJ2-5; D is unresolved. V lost 5 bases and J lost 2, with 12 bases in between. The CDR3 has 13 amino acids. Germline V lookup: CDR1 DFQATT, CDR2 SNEGSKA (reference sequence). CDR3 amino acids: CSAAVRRQETQYF. The CDR3 coding sequence is TGCAGTGCTGCTGTCAGAAGACAAGAGACCCAGTACTTC.

The chain has TRBV4-1 and TRBJ1-2; TRBD1 is a possible D gene (6 bases). Trimming took off 1 base at V and 10 bases at J, with 16 bases between the two ends. CDR1 is MGHRA, CDR2 YSYEKL, per germline. CDR3 size: 14 residues. CDR3 region: CASSQVGGLNDYTF. The CDR3 DNA reads TGCGCCAGCAGCCAAGTAGGGGGACTGAATGACTACACCTTC.

Concerning this clonotype itself: A much larger clone lies a single base off, so this may be a read error. The rearrangement uses TRBV4-3 and TRBJ1-4; D not resolved. Germline values: CDR1 LGHNA, CDR2 YSLEER. This CDR3 comprises 18 residues. The CDR3 protein is CASSQRAVGLVANEKRFF. The CDR3 region has the DNA TGCGCCAGCAGCCAAAGGGCGGTAGGCCTCGTGGCTAATGAAAAACGGTTTTTT.

Only a few counts were recorded for this clonotype. The rearrangement joins TRBV5-1 to TRBJ2-1; maybe TRBD2 (5 bases). V lost 3 bases to trimming and J lost 9 bases, with 16 bases between them. This CDR3 comprises 14 residues. CDR1 and CDR2 (germline): SGHRS, YFSETQ. CDR3 coding DNA: TGCGCCAGCAGCTGGCTGCGCTCTCGGGGTGAGCAGTTCTTC. Translation: CASSWLRSRGEQFF.

Many counts were recorded for this clonotype. This sequence joins TRBV5-1 and TRBJ2-3; D might be TRBD2 (7 bases). The CDR3 is 15 amino acids. Trimming stripped 0 bases from V and 2 bases from J, with 10 bases between. Germline V lookup: CDR1 SGHRS, CDR2 YFSETQ. The CDR3 DNA reads as TGCGCCAGCAGCTTGGAGGGGGGGAACACAGATACGCAGTATTTT. Its protein product is CASSLEGGNTDTQYF.

The sample holds many counts of this clonotype. This rearrangement joins TRBV6-1 to TRBJ2-5; TRBD1 aligns across 10 bases. The CDR3 extends over 16 amino acids. With 7 bases clipped from V and 4 bases from J, the junction kept 12 bases outside the gene matches. Germline CDR1 and CDR2: MNHNS and SASEGT. The CDR3 DNA reads TGTGCCAGCATATCCCTTCCCGGGACAGGGGCAGAGACCCAGTACTTC. Encoded protein: CASISLPGTGAETQYF.

V and J are TRBV15 and TRBJ2-3; D is possibly TRBD2 (6 bases). This CDR3 has 16 residues. CDR1 and CDR2 (germline): LNHNV, YYDKDF (reference sequence). Trimming removed 5 bases at V and 0 bases at J, with 15 bases between. Here the CDR3 reads CATSPEEGRSTDTQYF. The DNA for the CDR3 is TGTGCCACCAGCCCGGAGGAGGGGAGGAGCACAGATACGCAGTATTTT.

A note on this clonotype: A much larger clone differs by one base, so this may be a read error. V is TRBV27 and J is TRBJ1-1; a possible D gene is TRBD1 (5 bases). Germline V gene sequence: CDR1 MNHEY, CDR2 SMNVEV (reference sequence). Trimming cost V 8 bases and J 6 bases, with 25 bases left between them. The CDR3 runs 16 residues. The CDR3 coding sequence is TGTGCCAGCGGCCGCCAGGGTGAGGGGCATTACGCTGAAGCTTTCTTT. Residues: CASGRQGEGHYAEAFF.

This clonotype was detected only a few times. The chain recombines TRBV20-1 with TRBJ1-1, with D perhaps TRBD1 (6 bases). The V end lost 4 bases, the J end lost 1 base, and 13 bases lay between the germline ends. This CDR3 contains 14 residues. Germline assignment: CDR1 DFQATT and CDR2 SNEGSKA (reference sequence). The CDR3 DNA reads as TGCAGTGCTATTCCAGGGGTTCCGAACACTGAAGCTTTCTTT. This sequence encodes CSAIPGVPNTEAFF.

This clonotype was detected a few times. The chain joins TRBV2 to TRBJ1-5; TRBD1 matches 8 bases. The CDR3 extends over 18 amino acids. The germline CDR1 and CDR2 sequences are SNHLY and FYNNEI. Germline trimming cut 5 bases from V and 0 bases from J; bases unmatched to any gene: 12. CDR3 bases: TGTGCCAGCAGTCTACCCCAGGGGGCTTCCTTTAGCAATCAGCCCCAGCATTTT. Its protein is CASSLPQGASFSNQPQHF.

The sample holds many counts of this clonotype. The rearrangement joins TRBV18 to TRBJ2-1; tentative D call: TRBD1 (5 bases). CDR1 KGHSH and CDR2 LQKENI come from the germline V gene. CDR3 size: 15 residues. The ends were cut back, 6 bases at V and 0 bases at J, with 12 bases in the middle. Here the CDR3 reads CASSHRSLSYNEQFF. DNA for the CDR3: TGTGCCAGCTCGCACAGGTCCCTCTCCTACAATGAGCAGTTCTTC.

This clonotype has at least ten counts. The chain has TRBV29-1 and TRBJ1-2, with D tentatively TRBD1 (5 bases). From germline, CDR1 is SQVTM and CDR2 ANQGSEA. Trimming stripped 4 bases from V and 7 bases from J, with 16 bases between. The CDR3 contains 13 residues. The CDR3 region is CSVVEWGGSGYTF. Here the CDR3 DNA reads TGCAGCGTTGTCGAGTGGGGGGGAAGTGGCTACACCTTC.

This clonotype was observed many times. The V gene is TRBV20-1, the J gene TRBJ1-2; TRBD1 matches 7 bases. Germline CDR1 and CDR2: DFQATT and SNEGSKA (reference sequence). The CDR3 contains 14 residues. J gave up 4 bases and V 0 bases, and 5 bases lay outside the gene matches. This chain's CDR3 is CSARESGTAYGYTF. CDR3 bases: TGCAGTGCTAGAGAATCCGGGACAGCCTATGGCTACACCTTC.

This clonotype was seen ten or more times. The chain combines TRBV25-1 with TRBJ1-2, with D possibly TRBD1 on 6 matching bases. The CDR3 length is 12 residues. V dropped 2 bases and J dropped 8 bases, with 9 bases sitting between them. Per the germline V gene, CDR1 is MGHDK and CDR2 is SYGVNS. CDR3 DNA: TGTGCCAGCAGTGAAGGGGGGGGCGGCTACACCTTC. Translation: CASSEGGGGYTF.

In the case of this clonotype: The junction and the germline gene differ at one end; a read error may be behind it. The chain combines TRBV5-4 with TRBJ2-3, with D maybe TRBD2 (5 bases). The CDR3 covers 13 residues. CDR1 is SGHNT, CDR2 YYREEE, per germline (reference sequence). The CDR3 DNA is TGTGCCGGCAGCTTGGGAGCTACAGATACGCAGTATTTT. It encodes CAGSLGATDTQYF.

J is TRBJ1-5 and V is TRBV7-9; 7 bases map to TRBD1. This CDR3 comprises 14 residues. Germline V CDR1 and CDR2: SEHNR, FQNEAQ (reference sequence). With 3 bases clipped from V and 4 bases from J, the junction kept 3 bases outside the gene matches. The DNA of the CDR3 is TGTGCCAGCAGCTTTGACAGGGATAATCAGCCCCAGCATTTT. Its translation is CASSFDRDNQPQHF. Together with reference TRBV7-9 and TRBJ1-5, the CDR3 gives the full variable domain: DTGVSQNPRHKITKRGQNVTFRCDPISEHNRLYWYRQTLGQGPEFLTYFQNEAQLEKSRLLSDRFSAERPKGSFSTLEIQRTEQGDSAMYLCASSFDRDNQPQHFGDGTRLSIL.

V gene TRBV12-3 or TRBV12-4 combines with J gene TRBJ2-3; D possibly corresponds to TRBD2 (5 bases). Trimming cost V 5 bases and J 15 bases, with 24 bases left between them. The CDR3 loop spans 14 amino acids. The CDR3 DNA reads as TGTGCCAGCAGTCAACTAGTGAGCACAGATATGCAATATTTT. It translates to CASSQLVSTDMQYF.

Points on this clonotype: A much larger clone differs by one base, so this may be a read error. The rearrangement links TRBV5-6 to TRBJ2-7; 7 nucleotides align to TRBD1. CDR1 and CDR2 from the germline V gene are SGHDT and YYEEEE. Unmatched junction bases numbered 11, after V lost 4 bases and J lost 7 bases. CDR3 length: 14 amino acids. CDR3 in amino acids: CASSAERQGWEQYF. As DNA, the CDR3 is TGTGCCAGCAGCGCCGAACGACAGGGTTGGGAGCAGTACTTC.

This clonotype was recorded once. The CDR3 loop is CASSLWPGSGGSYNEQFF. The CDR3 nucleotides are TGTGCCAGCAGTTTATGGCCCGGTAGCGGGGGGTCCTACAATGAGCAGTTCTTC. V and J are TRBV28 and TRBJ2-1, with 10 positions matching TRBD2. The junction had 6 bases not matched to a gene; V was cut back by 0 bases and J by 1 base. The germline V gene has CDR1 MDHEN and CDR2 SYDVKM. This CDR3 has 18 amino acids.

For the CDR3, the DNA is TGCAGTGCAAATCTAGCGGGGGGAACCTACGAGCAGTACTTC. It translates to CSANLAGGTYEQYF. This chain connects TRBV20-1 to TRBJ2-7; 11 bases align to TRBD2. Germline CDR1 DFQATT, CDR2 SNEGSKA (reference sequence). CDR3 length: 14 residues. The junction had 6 bases not matched to a gene; V was cut back by 6 bases and J by 2 bases.

In regard to this clonotype: A much larger clonotype is one base distant, so this may be a read error. This rearrangement joins TRBV2 to TRBJ2-1; 11 bases are shared with TRBD1. There are 15 residues in the CDR3. Looked up from germline, CDR1 is SNHLY and CDR2 is FYNNEI. CDR3 DNA sequence: TGTGCCAACAGTACGGACAGGGGGCGAGGAAATGAGCAGTTCTTC. Protein sequence: CANSTDRGRGNEQFF.

This clonotype was found many times. This sequence joins TRBV30 and TRBJ1-1, with D maybe TRBD1 (5 bases). The V and J ends lost 2 bases and 8 bases respectively, with 18 bases between them. The CDR3 covers 14 residues. Germline V CDR1 and CDR2: GTSNPN, SVGIG (reference sequence). The chain's CDR3 is CAWSRGLDGKEAFF. The CDR3 DNA reads as TGTGCCTGGAGTAGGGGCCTGGACGGAAAGGAAGCTTTCTTT. The whole variable domain, remainder taken from reference TRBV30 and TRBJ1-1, is SQTIHQWPATLVQPVGSPLSLECTVEGTSNPNLYWYRQAAGRGLQLLFYSVGIGQISSEVPQNLSASRPQDRQFILSSKKLLLSDSGFYLCAWSRGLDGKEAFFGQGTRLTVV.

In its sample, this clonotype was seen a few times. This may come from a read error, since a much larger clone is one base off. V and J are TRBV7-2 and TRBJ1-2, with a possible D match to TRBD1 (5 bases). CDR1 SGHTA and CDR2 FQGNSA come from the germline V gene. The CDR3 length is 15 residues. CDR3 bases: TGTGCCTGCAGCCGGGGGGGAGGTGTCGTCTATGGCTACACCTTC. It codes for CACSRGGGVVYGYTF.

This clonotype was detected many times. The chain couples TRBV5-1 to TRBJ2-3, with 7 bases identical to TRBD1. The ends lost 5 bases at V and 0 bases at J; junction bases unmatched: 9. The germline gives CDR1 SGHRS, CDR2 YFSETQ. The CDR3 totals 16 residues. CDR3 sequence reads: CASSRQGRTSTDTQYF. CDR3 in DNA: TGCGCCAGCAGTCGACAGGGACGGACTAGCACAGATACGCAGTATTTT.